This T cell receptor (beta chain) was recovered during a study of blood T cell repertoires in COVID-19. Generated by immunoSEQ multiplex PCR, the TCRdb table keeps only in-frame clones and is missing some. The sample records under 200,000 clones, more than 75% being singletons. V shed 1 base, J shed 2 bases, and the junction held 7 bases outside the gene matches. In germline, CDR1 is LGHDT, CDR2 YNNKEL (reference sequence). CDR3 length: 17 residues. Sequenced material: PBMCs or T cells enriched from blood (not recorded which). This clonotype was obtained from a woman aged 45-59 years who had recovered from COVID-19. This chain links TRBV3-1 (or the pseudogene TRBV3-2) with TRBJ2-2; 7 bases fit TRBD2. Here the CDR3 DNA reads TGTGCCAGCAGCCAAGTGGTGGGAGGGCCCAACACCGGGGAGCTGTTTTTT. Translating it yields CASSQVVGGPNTGELFF.